A selection of T cell receptor beta chains follows, all from one sample in a study of blood T cell repertoires in COVID-19. TCRdb keeps only in-frame clones here, not all; method: immunoSEQ multiplex PCR. Of around 120,000 clones listed, 78% are singletons. The sequencing input was peripheral blood. Every receptor here comes from an older man with acute or convalescent COVID-19. The CDR3 runs from the conserved cysteine through the conserved F or W. The D gene is left open where the match is weak. The size entry is marked missing in some rows and otherwise reads once, few, many or a size class.

CDR3 protein,CDR3 DNA,clone size,V gene,D gene,J gene
CAWSRTGSSGNTIYF,TGTGCCTGGAGTCGTACAGGGAGCTCTGGAAACACCATATATTTT,once,TRBV30,-,TRBJ1-3
CASSTTGGQHYSNQPQHF,TGTGCCAGCTCAACAACAGGGGGCCAGCATTATAGCAATCAGCCCCAGCATTTT,-,TRBV18,TRBD1,TRBJ1-5
CASTRGSSYNEQFF,TGTGCCAGTACGAGGGGGAGCTCCTACAATGAGCAGTTCTTC,-,TRBV7-2,-,TRBJ2-1
CASSQGLQETQYF,TGTGCCAGCAGCCAGGGACTACAAGAGACCCAGTACTTC,-,TRBV12-3/TRBV12-4,TRBD2,TRBJ2-5
CASSQGQGHLETQYF,TGTGCCAGCAGCCAGGGACAGGGTCATCTGGAGACCCAGTACTTC,-,TRBV3-1/TRBV3-2,TRBD1,TRBJ2-5
CASSPNRGNYGYTF,TGTGCCAGCTCACCTAACAGGGGGAACTATGGCTACACCTTC,-,TRBV18,TRBD1,TRBJ1-2
CASSRKLAGLSSTDTQYF,TGTGCCAGCAGTAGAAAACTAGCGGGGTTATCTAGCACAGATACGCAGTATTTT,once,TRBV2,TRBD2,TRBJ2-3
CASRTGSNEKLFF,TGCGCCAGCAGGACGGGGTCTAATGAAAAACTGTTTTTT,-,TRBV5-1,-,TRBJ1-4
CASSPRDREKYEQYF,TGTGCCAGCAGCCCGAGGGACAGGGAGAAATACGAGCAGTACTTC,-,TRBV13,TRBD1,TRBJ2-7
CASSASGTGAPNTGELFF,TGTGCCAGCAGTGCGTCGGGGACAGGGGCCCCGAACACCGGGGAGCTGTTTTTT,few,TRBV2,TRBD1,TRBJ2-2
CASSMGQVTLGETQYF,TGTGCCAGTAGTATGGGACAGGTTACCCTTGGGGAGACCCAGTACTTC,-,TRBV19,TRBD1,TRBJ2-5
CSVEDGGGTDTQYF,TGCAGCGTTGAGGATGGCGGGGGCACAGATACGCAGTATTTT,-,TRBV29-1,-,TRBJ2-3
CASSLGAENYGYTF,TGTGCCAGCAGCTTAGGGGCTGAGAACTATGGCTACACCTTC,-,TRBV7-2,-,TRBJ1-2
CAISELQGIGEKLFF,TGTGCCATCAGTGAGTTGCAGGGGATAGGGGAAAAACTGTTTTTT,-,TRBV10-3,-,TRBJ1-4
CASSLSYEQYF,TGTGCCAGCAGCCTGAGCTACGAGCAGTACTTC,-,TRBV7-9,-,TRBJ2-7
CASSELRGSHTDTQYF,TGCGCCAGCAGCGAACTCCGGGGTTCGCACACAGATACGCAGTATTTT,-,TRBV5-1,-,TRBJ2-3
CASSDPHNYTF,TGTGCCAGCAGTGACCCCCACAACTACACCTTC,once,TRBV2,-,TRBJ1-2
CASSLAGTDSGGYTF,TGCGCCAGCAGCTTGGCAGGGACAGACTCGGGTGGCTACACCTTC,-,TRBV5-1,TRBD1,TRBJ1-2
CASSFAGSIGHTF,TGTGCCAGCAGCTTTGCGGGGTCTATTGGCCACACCTTC,-,TRBV7-8,-,TRBJ1-2
CAWRASGVLFYEQYF,TGTGCCTGGAGGGCTAGCGGGGTTCTATTCTACGAGCAGTACTTC,-,TRBV30,TRBD2,TRBJ2-7
CASSLGLDYEQYF,TGCGCCAGCAGCTTGGGACTAGACTACGAGCAGTACTTC,few,TRBV5-1,-,TRBJ2-7
CASSYAGVGANVLTF,TGTGCCAGCAGTTACGCGGGGGTTGGGGCCAACGTCCTGACTTTC,-,TRBV6-5,TRBD2,TRBJ2-6